This T cell receptor (beta chain) stems from a study of beta chain features in type 1 diabetes. Study at large: Patients were similar to healthy donors in age and gender (as well as in cell yields).

Investigators reverse transcribed all isolated RNA, so they sequenced expressed TCRB transcripts. Clones were read by immunoSEQ multiplex PCR, and TCRdb kept only the in-frame ones, dropping some. The sample shows 280,000 or so clones, over 12% of them seen only once. Overall study results and limits: There was a moderate but significant shortening of TCRB CDR3s in all four CD4+ subsets of Type 1 diabetes patients.

This clone showed up just a few times. Antigen specificity is unknown. V lost 2 bases and J 8 bases, leaving 18 bases between the germline ends. Germline CDR1 and CDR2: GTSNPN and SVGIG (reference sequence). The CDR3 extends over 14 amino acids. The chain joins TRBV30 to TRBJ1-2; no clear D. Sequencing used naive CD4+ T cells from blood. The TCR was taken from a man aged 18 to 29 with type 1 diabetes. DNA of the CDR3: TGTGCCTGGAGTAGCGGTGGAGGACGGTTAGGCTACACCTTC. Amino acid sequence: CAWSSGGGRLGYTF. The whole variable domain, remainder taken from reference TRBV30 and TRBJ1-2, is SQTIHQWPATLVQPVGSPLSLECTVEGTSNPNLYWYRQAAGRGLQLLFYSVGIGQISSEVPQNLSASRPQDRQFILSSKKLLLSDSGFYLCAWSSGGGRLGYTFGSGTRLTVV.